This TCR beta chain is from a study of shared clonotypes between healthy human individuals. Study observations and caveats: Few donors limited the genetic and exposure-history diversity represented. Clonotypes not shared had lower generation probabilities than those common to all four donors.

Naive CD45RA+ and memory CD45RA-negative subsets were split from CD4+ cells. TCRdb's copy holds only in-frame clones and misses some; the assay was immunoSEQ multiplex PCR. The sample lists millions of clones; 85% to 95% were seen once. The CDR3 length is 14 residues. Germline V lookup: CDR1 SQVTM, CDR2 ANQGSEA. V was clipped by 3 bases and J by 3 bases; unmatched bases: 5. Of note for this clone: Antigen unknown.

The sequence came from a young man in good health. Sequenced: naive CD4+ T cells sorted from blood. Subset reported: CD45RA+ positively selected. The chain employs TRBV29-1 and TRBJ1-3; 7 bases line up with TRBD1. CDR3 sequence reads: CSVDRQGGGNTIYF. In nucleotides, the CDR3 is TGCAGCGTTGACAGACAGGGCGGTGGAAACACCATATATTTT.